The present TCR beta chain was sequenced within a study of T-cell memory formation after mild COVID-19. A single record per CDR3 protein comes from TCRdb applying MiXCR to the 5' RACE reads. Here the sample spans 250,000 to 300,000 distinct CDR3 sequences, around 15% being singletons. CDR3 size: 14 residues. CDR1 MNHEY and CDR2 SMNVEV come from the germline V gene (reference sequence). Trimming pared 2 bases from V and 8 bases from J, leaving 13 bases between. This chain uses TRBV27 with TRBJ1-3; D is uncertain. The TCR was taken from a man in his late teens or twenties who had mild COVID-19 (a few samples of this study predate the infection). Cell type and time point are not known. Source material: PBMCs or a T cell subset sorted from them (not recorded which). The CDR3 nucleotides are TGTGCCAGCAGTTTAAGAGACCCCGCAGACACCATATATTTT. Protein: CASSLRDPADTIYF.